The sequence of this T cell receptor (beta chain) was determined in a study of human T cells and chemical hapten exposure. On the study more broadly: All patients underwent weekly scalp dosing with diphenylcyclopropenone for the full roughly 25-week study. The patch tests put 0.01% DPC on the skin of the upper back and were read 6 days later. Women made up most patients, who had alopecia areata, totalis or universalis.

Noted time point: patch test 1, 2 weeks after DPC sensitization. This sample's treatment: therapeutic diphenylcyclopropenone sensitization with weekly scalp DPC. Whole blood that had not been fractionated was the source of extracted total RNA. Blood collection happened ahead of applying each patch test. This clonotype was observed a handful of times. CDR3 length: 15 residues. V lost 0 bases and J lost 10, with 16 bases in between. Germline-derived CDR1 and CDR2 are LGHDT and YNNKEL (reference sequence). TCRdb re-called the RACE reads with MiXCR, one entry per CDR3 protein. Of fewer than 50,000 distinct CDR3 sequences detected, 3% to 4% appear once; the ten largest clones hold 20% to 30%.

J is TRBJ2-1 and V is TRBV3-1; weak D call: TRBD1 (5 bases). The source is a man aged 45 to 65 with alopecia areata. Some clones in this sample may be carry-over from other donors' samples. Source: whole blood, taken in connection with sensitization to the hapten diphenylcyclopropenone (DPC). The CDR3 protein is CASSQDSQQSGEQFF. The CDR3 region has the DNA TGTGCCAGCAGCCAAGATTCCCAACAATCAGGGGAGCAGTTCTTC.